This T cell receptor beta chain emerged from a study of T cells in Graves' hyperthyroidism and ophthalmopathy. The CDR3 totals 14 residues. Trimming pared 4 bases from V and 1 base from J, leaving 8 bases between. The germline CDR1 and CDR2 sequences are KGHSH and LQKENI. Study findings and constraints: Most thyroid clonotypes expanded above 0.001 were also detected in blood. Prediction of ophthalmopathy progression came a median roughly 6.4 months pre-onset.

RNA transcripts were the template for amplifying TCR beta CDR3 regions. TCR CDR3 underwent first-round RT-PCR with the HTBI primer set. TCRdb ran MiXCR on the multiplex PCR reads and lists one entry per CDR3 protein. The repertoire includes 200,000 to 250,000 distinct CDR3 sequences, about a sixth of them detected once, and 25% to 30% sits in the top ten. There are many counts of this clonotype. Its antigen remains unknown. The clonotype originates from a woman younger than 35 with Graves' ophthalmopathy. The sequenced sample was blood. The chain has TRBV18 and TRBJ1-5; possible D gene TRBD1, 5 bases. CDR3 in amino acids: CASSRQKSNQPQHF. DNA of the CDR3: TGTGCCAGCTCACGACAGAAGAGCAATCAGCCCCAGCATTTT. Complete variable domain (other parts from reference TRBV18 and TRBJ1-5): NAGVMQNPRHLVRRRGQEARLRCSPMKGHSHVYWYRQLPEEGLKFMVYLQKENIIDESGMPKERFSAEFPKEGPSILRIQQVVRGDSAAYFCASSRQKSNQPQHFGDGTRLSIL.